This section outlines one TCR beta chain sequence together with its context. This sample was taken from a study of Graves' ophthalmopathy and Graves' hyperthyroidism. Germline V gene lookup returns CDR1 MNHNS and CDR2 SASEGT. V lost 8 bases, J lost 2 bases, and 13 bases lay in between. The length of the CDR3 is 13 residues. Amplification from RNA transcripts yielded the TCR beta CDR3 regions. Scientists carried out first-round RT-PCR using HTBI primers and then a second-round multiplex PCR. TCRdb reprocessed the multiplex PCR reads via MiXCR and lists one record per CDR3 protein. The sample yields roughly 500,000 distinct CDR3 sequences, under 15% seen once.

The chain is built from TRBV6-1 and TRBJ2-7, with a possible D match to TRBD2 (6 bases). Sequences were obtained from blood. The sequence was obtained from a woman aged 30 to 39 with Graves' ophthalmopathy. CDR3 in amino acids: CASGGAAPYEQYF. Here the CDR3 DNA reads TGTGCCAGCGGCGGGGCGGCACCCTACGAGCAGTACTTC.